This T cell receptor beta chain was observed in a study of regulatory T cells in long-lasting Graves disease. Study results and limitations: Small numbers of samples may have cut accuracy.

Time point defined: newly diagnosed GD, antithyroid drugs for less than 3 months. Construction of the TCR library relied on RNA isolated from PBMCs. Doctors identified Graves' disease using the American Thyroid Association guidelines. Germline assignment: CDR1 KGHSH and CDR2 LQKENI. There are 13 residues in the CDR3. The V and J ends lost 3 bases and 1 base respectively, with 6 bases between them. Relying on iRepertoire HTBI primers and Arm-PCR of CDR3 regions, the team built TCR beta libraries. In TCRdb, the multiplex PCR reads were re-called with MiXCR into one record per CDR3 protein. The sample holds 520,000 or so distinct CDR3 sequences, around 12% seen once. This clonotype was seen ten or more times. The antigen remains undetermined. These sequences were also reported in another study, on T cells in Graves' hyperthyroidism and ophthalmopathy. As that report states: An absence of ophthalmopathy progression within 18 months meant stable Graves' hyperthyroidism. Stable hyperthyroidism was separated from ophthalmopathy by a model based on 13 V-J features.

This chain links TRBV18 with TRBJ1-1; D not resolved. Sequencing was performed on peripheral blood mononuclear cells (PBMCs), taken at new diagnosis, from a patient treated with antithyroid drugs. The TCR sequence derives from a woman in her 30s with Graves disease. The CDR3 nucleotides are TGTGCCAGCTCACCCAGCCAGAACACTGAAGCTTTCTTT. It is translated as CASSPSQNTEAFF.